Listed below are T cell receptor beta chains from one sample, sequenced in a study of T-cell reconstitution after alpha-beta-depleted transplantation in children. TCRdb independently ran MiXCR on the PCR reads; one entry per CDR3 protein. Of about 980,000 distinct CDR3 sequences listed, roughly 31% were seen once; the top ten hold roughly 27%. The sample consisted of PBMCs, mostly from graft donor cells, taken 360 days after TCRalphabeta/CD19-depleted stem cell transplant. Receptors were obtained from a boy in the first two years of life who had a stem cell transplant for SCID, so the T cells may come from the graft donor. CDR3s include the opening cysteine and the closing phenylalanine or tryptophan. D genes are given only for firm matches. Some rows mark clone size as missing; the rest say once, few, many or name a class of expanded clone.

.,13,TRBJ2-5,once,TRBV20-1,CSATSGIQETQYF,TGCAGTGCCACTTCGGGTATCCAAGAGACCCAGTACTTC
.,16,TRBJ2-7,.,TRBV21-1,CASSKRDREFPYEQYF,TGTGCCAGCAGCAAACGGGACAGGGAATTTCCTTACGAGCAGTACTTC
.,14,TRBJ1-1,.,TRBV6-5,CASSWEFQNTEAFF,TGTGCCAGCAGTTGGGAGTTCCAGAACACTGAAGCTTTCTTT
.,15,TRBJ2-1,few,TRBV29-1,CSAPLGRKSGNEQFF,TGCAGCGCCCCTTTGGGGAGAAAAAGCGGCAATGAGCAGTTCTTC
.,14,TRBJ1-1,.,TRBV5-1,CASRVLAVNTEAFF,TGCGCCAGCAGGGTCTTGGCAGTGAACACTGAAGCTTTCTTT
.,15,TRBJ2-7,once,TRBV7-8,CASSLASFEGYEQYF,TGCGCCAGCAGCTTAGCGTCGTTCGAGGGCTACGAGCAGTACTTC
TRBD1,14,TRBJ1-1,.,TRBV20-1,CSARLTGMNTEAFF,TGCAGTGCTAGATTGACAGGGATGAACACTGAAGCTTTCTTT
.,16,TRBJ1-1,.,TRBV15,CATSRDLGVQNTEAFF,TGTGCCACCAGCAGAGATTTGGGCGTTCAGAACACTGAAGCTTTCTTT
TRBD2,16,TRBJ2-1,few,TRBV24-1,CATSDGTSGLYNEQFF,TGTGCCACCAGTGACGGGACTAGCGGGCTCTACAATGAGCAGTTCTTC
.,16,TRBJ2-5,many,TRBV4-3,CASSQDYRSVRETQYF,TGCGCCAGCAGCCAAGATTACCGGAGTGTGCGGGAGACCCAGTACTTC
.,14,TRBJ1-3,few,TRBV7-2,CASSFTRAGNTIYF,TGTGCCAGCAGCTTCACCAGGGCTGGAAACACCATATATTTT
.,15,TRBJ2-7,few,TRBV5-1,CASSLGFAVSYEQYF,TGCGCCAGCAGCTTGGGATTTGCAGTCTCCTACGAGCAGTACTTC
.,13,TRBJ2-7,few,TRBV7-7,CASSKEFSYEQYF,TGTGCCAGCAGCAAGGAGTTCTCCTACGAGCAGTACTTC
.,14,TRBJ2-7,many,TRBV9,CASSVEDGLNEQYF,TGTGCCAGCAGCGTCGAGGACGGCCTCAACGAGCAGTACTTC
TRBD1,16,TRBJ1-2,.,TRBV12-3/TRBV12-4,CASSLSPAGGIYGYTF,TGTGCCAGCAGTTTGTCCCCCGCAGGGGGAATCTATGGCTACACCTTC
TRBD1,16,TRBJ1-1,few,TRBV7-8,CASSFQQGNSNTEAFF,TGTGCCAGCAGCTTTCAACAGGGGAATAGTAACACTGAAGCTTTCTTT
.,13,TRBJ2-1,few,TRBV28,CATLYPFYNEQFF,TGTGCCACCCTTTACCCATTCTACAATGAGCAGTTCTTC
.,14,TRBJ2-7,.,TRBV6-1,CASSPGTMPYEQYF,TGTGCCAGCAGCCCCGGGACAATGCCTTACGAGCAGTACTTC
.,11,TRBJ1-4,.,TRBV28,CASREGEKLFF,TGTGCCAGCAGGGAGGGAGAAAAACTGTTTTTT
.,18,TRBJ1-5,once,TRBV6-1,CASILGVGGQISNQPQHF,TGTGCCAGCATACTTGGTGTGGGAGGACAGATTAGCAATCAGCCCCAGCATTTT
.,13,TRBJ1-2,.,TRBV9,CASSVDGVYGYTF,TGTGCCAGCAGCGTAGATGGGGTCTATGGCTACACCTTC
.,14,TRBJ2-7,.,TRBV4-3,CASSQDETGYEQYF,TGCGCCAGCAGCCAAGATGAGACGGGCTACGAGCAGTACTTC
TRBD1,14,TRBJ1-2,.,TRBV12-3/TRBV12-4,CASSREQGDYGYTF,TGTGCCAGCAGCCGTGAACAGGGGGACTATGGCTACACCTTC
.,16,TRBJ2-1,few,TRBV4-2,CASSQEASRSYNEQFF,TGTGCCAGCAGCCAAGAGGCTTCGAGATCCTACAATGAGCAGTTCTTC
.,15,TRBJ1-3,few,TRBV25-1,CASSRLGEGGNTIYF,TGTGCCAGCAGTCGCCTAGGGGAGGGTGGAAACACCATATATTTT
.,15,TRBJ2-3,few,TRBV12-3/TRBV12-4,CASLLTRTSTDTQYF,TGTGCCAGCCTCCTGACCCGTACTAGCACAGATACGCAGTATTTT
.,14,TRBJ2-7,.,TRBV12-3/TRBV12-4,CASSLGGPLSEQYF,TGTGCCAGCAGTTTGGGGGGGCCCCTTTCCGAGCAGTACTTC